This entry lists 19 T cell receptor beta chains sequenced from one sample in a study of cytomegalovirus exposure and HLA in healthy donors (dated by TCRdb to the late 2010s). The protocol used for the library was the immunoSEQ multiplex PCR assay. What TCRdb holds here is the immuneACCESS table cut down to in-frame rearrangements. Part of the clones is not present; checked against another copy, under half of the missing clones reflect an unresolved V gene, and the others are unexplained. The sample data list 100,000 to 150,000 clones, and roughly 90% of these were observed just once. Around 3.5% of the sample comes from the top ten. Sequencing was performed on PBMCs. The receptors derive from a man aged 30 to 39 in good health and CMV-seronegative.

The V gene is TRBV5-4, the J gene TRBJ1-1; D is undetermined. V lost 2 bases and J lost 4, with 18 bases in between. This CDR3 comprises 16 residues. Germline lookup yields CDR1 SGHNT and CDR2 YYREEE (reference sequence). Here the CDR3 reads CASSFRIGGRGTEAFF. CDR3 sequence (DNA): TGTGCCAGCAGCTTTCGTATCGGAGGGCGCGGCACTGAAGCTTTCTTT.

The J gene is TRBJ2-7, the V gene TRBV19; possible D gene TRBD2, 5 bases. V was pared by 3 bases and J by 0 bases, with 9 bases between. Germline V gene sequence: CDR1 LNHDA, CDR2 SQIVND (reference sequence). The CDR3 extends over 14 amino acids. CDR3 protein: CASSMTGSSYEQYF. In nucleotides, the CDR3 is TGTGCCAGTAGTATGACGGGAAGCTCCTACGAGCAGTACTTC.

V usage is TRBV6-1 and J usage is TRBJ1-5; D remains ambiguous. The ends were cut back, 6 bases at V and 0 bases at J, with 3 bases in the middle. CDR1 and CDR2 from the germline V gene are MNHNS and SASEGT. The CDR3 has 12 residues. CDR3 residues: CASRYSNQPQHF. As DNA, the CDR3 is TGTGCCAGCAGGTATAGCAATCAGCCCCAGCATTTT.

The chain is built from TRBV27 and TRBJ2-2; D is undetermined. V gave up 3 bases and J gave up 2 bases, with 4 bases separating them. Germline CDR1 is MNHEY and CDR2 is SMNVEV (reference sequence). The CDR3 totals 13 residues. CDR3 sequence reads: CASSFGNTGELFF. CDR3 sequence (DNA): TGTGCCAGCAGTTTCGGTAACACCGGGGAGCTGTTTTTT.

CDR3 region: CASSIFGDSSSYNSPLHF. The CDR3 DNA follows: TGTGCCAGTAGTATATTCGGGGATTCAAGCTCCTATAATTCACCCCTCCACTTT. The V and J genes are TRBV19 and TRBJ1-6, with no clear D. This CDR3 is 18 amino acids long. CDR1 and CDR2 (germline): LNHDA, SQIVND (reference sequence). V lost 2 bases to trimming and J lost 0 bases, with 14 bases between them.

CDR3 loop: CASSPPQGTSSYEQYF. CDR3 bases: TGTGCCAGCAGTCCGCCCCAGGGCACGAGCTCCTACGAGCAGTACTTC. The rearrangement uses TRBV2 and TRBJ2-7; D perhaps matches TRBD1 (5 bases). The CDR3 runs 16 residues. Trimming stripped 5 bases from V and 0 bases from J, with 17 bases between. The V gene's germline CDR1 is SNHLY and CDR2 FYNNEI.

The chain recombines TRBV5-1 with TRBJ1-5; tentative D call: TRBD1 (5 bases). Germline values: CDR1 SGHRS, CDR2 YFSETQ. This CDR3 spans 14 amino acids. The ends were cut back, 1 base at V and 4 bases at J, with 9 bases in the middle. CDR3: CASSLRQGNQPQHF. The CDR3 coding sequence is TGCGCCAGCAGCTTGAGGCAGGGAAATCAGCCCCAGCATTTT.

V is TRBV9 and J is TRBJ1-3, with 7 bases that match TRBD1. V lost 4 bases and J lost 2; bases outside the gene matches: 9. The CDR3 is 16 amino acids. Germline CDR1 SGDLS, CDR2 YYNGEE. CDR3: CASSLGQAEAGNTIYF. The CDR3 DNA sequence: TGTGCCAGCAGCCTAGGACAGGCCGAAGCTGGAAACACCATATATTTT.

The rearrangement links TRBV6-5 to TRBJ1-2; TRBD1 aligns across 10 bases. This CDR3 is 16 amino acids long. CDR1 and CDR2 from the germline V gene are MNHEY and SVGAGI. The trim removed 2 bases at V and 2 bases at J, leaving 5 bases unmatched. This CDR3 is CASSYVWGQGNYGYTF. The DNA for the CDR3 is TGTGCCAGCAGTTACGTTTGGGGACAGGGGAACTATGGCTACACCTTC.

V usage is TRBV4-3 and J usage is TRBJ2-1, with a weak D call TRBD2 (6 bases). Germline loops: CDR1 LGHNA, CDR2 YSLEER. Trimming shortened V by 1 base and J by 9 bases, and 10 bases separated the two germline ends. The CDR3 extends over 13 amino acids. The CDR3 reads CASSQGGDGEQFF. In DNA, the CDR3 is TGCGCCAGCAGCCAAGGGGGGGACGGTGAGCAGTTCTTC.

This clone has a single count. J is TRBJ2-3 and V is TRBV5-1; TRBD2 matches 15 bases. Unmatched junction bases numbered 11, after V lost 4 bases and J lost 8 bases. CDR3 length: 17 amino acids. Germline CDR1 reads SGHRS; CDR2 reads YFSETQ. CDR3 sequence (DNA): TGCGCCAGCAGCCCACTGGGACTAGCGGGGGGAATCGGTACGCAGTATTTT. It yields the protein CASSPLGLAGGIGTQYF.

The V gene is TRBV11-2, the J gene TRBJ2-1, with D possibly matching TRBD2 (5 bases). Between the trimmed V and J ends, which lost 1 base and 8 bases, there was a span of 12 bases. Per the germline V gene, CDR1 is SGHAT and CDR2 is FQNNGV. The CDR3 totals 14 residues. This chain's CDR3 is CASSLGPGWDEQFF. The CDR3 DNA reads TGTGCCAGCAGCTTAGGTCCGGGATGGGATGAGCAGTTCTTC.

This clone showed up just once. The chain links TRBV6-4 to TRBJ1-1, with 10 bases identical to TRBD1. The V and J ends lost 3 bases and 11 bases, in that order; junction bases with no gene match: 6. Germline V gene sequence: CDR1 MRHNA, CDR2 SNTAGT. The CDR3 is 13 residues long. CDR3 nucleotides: TGTGCCAGCAGTGAGACAGGGGGCGGTTGGGCTTTCTTT. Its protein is CASSETGGGWAFF.

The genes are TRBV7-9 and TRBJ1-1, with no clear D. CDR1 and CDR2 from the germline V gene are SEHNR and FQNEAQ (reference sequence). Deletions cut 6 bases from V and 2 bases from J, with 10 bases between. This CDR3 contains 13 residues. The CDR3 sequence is CASRTPANTEAFF. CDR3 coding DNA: TGTGCCAGCAGGACACCTGCTAACACTGAAGCTTTCTTT.

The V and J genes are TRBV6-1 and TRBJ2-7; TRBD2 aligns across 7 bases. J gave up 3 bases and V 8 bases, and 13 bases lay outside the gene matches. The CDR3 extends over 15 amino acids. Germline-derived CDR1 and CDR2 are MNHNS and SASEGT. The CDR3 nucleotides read TGTGCCAGCGGCCCGAAGGGAGCGGGACGCTACGAGCAGTACTTC. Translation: CASGPKGAGRYEQYF.

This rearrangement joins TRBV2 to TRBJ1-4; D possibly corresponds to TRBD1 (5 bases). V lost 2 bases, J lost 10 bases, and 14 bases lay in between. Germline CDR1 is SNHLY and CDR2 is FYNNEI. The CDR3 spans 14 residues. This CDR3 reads CASSEQGTPGKLFF. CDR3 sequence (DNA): TGTGCCAGCAGTGAACAAGGGACTCCGGGAAAACTGTTTTTT.

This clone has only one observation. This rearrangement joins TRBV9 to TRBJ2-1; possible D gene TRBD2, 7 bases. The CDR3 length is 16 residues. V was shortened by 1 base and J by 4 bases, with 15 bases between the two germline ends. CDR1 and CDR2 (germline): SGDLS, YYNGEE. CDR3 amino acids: CASSVIRGASYNEQFF. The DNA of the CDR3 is TGTGCCAGCAGCGTAATACGGGGGGCCTCTTACAATGAGCAGTTCTTC.

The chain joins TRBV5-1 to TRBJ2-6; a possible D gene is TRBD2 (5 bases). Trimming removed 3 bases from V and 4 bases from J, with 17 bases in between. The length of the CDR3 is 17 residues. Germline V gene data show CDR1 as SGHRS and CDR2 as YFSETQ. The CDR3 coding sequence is TGCGCCAGCAGCTCGGCGCCAGGAGCGGCCGGGGCCAACGTCCTGACTTTC. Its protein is CASSSAPGAAGANVLTF.

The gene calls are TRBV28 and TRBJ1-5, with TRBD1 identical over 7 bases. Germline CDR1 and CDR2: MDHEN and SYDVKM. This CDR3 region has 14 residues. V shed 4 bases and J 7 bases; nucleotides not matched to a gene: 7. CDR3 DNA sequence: TGTGCCAGCAGTTACAGGGCCAGGGGGCAGCCCCAGCATTTT. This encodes CASSYRARGQPQHF.